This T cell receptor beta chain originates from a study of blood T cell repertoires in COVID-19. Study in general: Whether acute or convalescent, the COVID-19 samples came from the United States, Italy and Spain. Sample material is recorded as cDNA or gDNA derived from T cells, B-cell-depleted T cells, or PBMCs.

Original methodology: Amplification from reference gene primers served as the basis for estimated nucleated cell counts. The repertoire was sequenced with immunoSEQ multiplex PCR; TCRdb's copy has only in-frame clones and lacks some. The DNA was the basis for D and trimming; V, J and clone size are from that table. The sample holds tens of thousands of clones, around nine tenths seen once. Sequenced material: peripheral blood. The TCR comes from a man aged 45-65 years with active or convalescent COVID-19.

The CDR3 here is CASSFWRTSGLEEQFF. The CDR3 nucleotides read TGTGCCAGCAGTTTTTGGCGGACTAGCGGGCTAGAGGAGCAGTTCTTC. V and J are TRBV27 and TRBJ2-1; TRBD2 matches at 11 bases. With V trimmed by 3 bases and J by 10 bases, 11 bases remained unmatched. The CDR3 consists of 16 residues. Germline CDR1 reads MNHEY; CDR2 reads SMNVEV (reference sequence).